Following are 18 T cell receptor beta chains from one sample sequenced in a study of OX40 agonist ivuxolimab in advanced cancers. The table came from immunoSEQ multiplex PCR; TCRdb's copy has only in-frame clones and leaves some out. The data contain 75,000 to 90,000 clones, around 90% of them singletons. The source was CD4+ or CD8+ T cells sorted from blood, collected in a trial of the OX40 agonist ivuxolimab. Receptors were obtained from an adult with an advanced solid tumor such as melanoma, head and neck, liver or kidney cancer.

The CDR3 loop is CASSLGQETQYF. CDR3 sequence (DNA): TGTGCCAGCAGCTTAGGACAAGAGACCCAGTACTTC. The chain employs TRBV7-6 and TRBJ2-5; D gene uncertain. Germline V gene sequence: CDR1 SGHVS, CDR2 FNYEAQ. Deletions cut 1 base from V and 2 bases from J, with 2 bases between. The CDR3 is 12 amino acids.

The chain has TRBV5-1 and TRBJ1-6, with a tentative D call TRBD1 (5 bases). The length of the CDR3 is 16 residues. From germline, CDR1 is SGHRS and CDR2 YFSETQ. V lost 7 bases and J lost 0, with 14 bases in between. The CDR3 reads CASRLQESSYNSPLHF. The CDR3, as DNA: TGCGCCAGCCGCCTACAGGAAAGCTCCTATAATTCACCCCTCCACTTT.

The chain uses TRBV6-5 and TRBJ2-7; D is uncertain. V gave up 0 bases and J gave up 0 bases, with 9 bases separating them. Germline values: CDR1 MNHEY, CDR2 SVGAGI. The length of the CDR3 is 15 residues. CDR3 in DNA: TGTGCCAGCAGTTACTCGCCGGAGAGCTCCTACGAGCAGTACTTC. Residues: CASSYSPESSYEQYF.

The CDR3 coding sequence is TGCGCCAGCAGCCAAGGTCGCTGGGGGCAGGGGCGGGAGACCCAGTACTTC. It translates to CASSQGRWGQGRETQYF. The V call is TRBV4-1, the J call TRBJ2-5, with D perhaps TRBD1 (6 bases). Germline CDR1 MGHRA, CDR2 YSYEKL. This CDR3 comprises 17 residues. Trimming cost V 1 base and J 5 bases, with 20 bases left between them.

The CDR3 region has the DNA TGTGCCAGCAGTTCGCGACTAGCGGGTAGCACAGATACGCAGTATTTT. It yields the protein CASSSRLAGSTDTQYF. The gene calls are TRBV5-4 and TRBJ2-3; TRBD2 matches 10 bases. Germline V gives CDR1 SGHNT, CDR2 YYREEE (reference sequence). This CDR3 comprises 16 residues. After removal of 5 bases from V and 0 bases from J, the junction contained 6 bases not matched to a gene.

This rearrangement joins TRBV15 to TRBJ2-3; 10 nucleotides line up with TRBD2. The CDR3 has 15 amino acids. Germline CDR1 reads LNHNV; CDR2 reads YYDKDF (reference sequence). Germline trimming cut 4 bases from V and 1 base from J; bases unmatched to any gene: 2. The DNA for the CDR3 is TGTGCCACCAGCATAGGGACTAGCGGCACAGATACGCAGTATTTT. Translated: CATSIGTSGTDTQYF.

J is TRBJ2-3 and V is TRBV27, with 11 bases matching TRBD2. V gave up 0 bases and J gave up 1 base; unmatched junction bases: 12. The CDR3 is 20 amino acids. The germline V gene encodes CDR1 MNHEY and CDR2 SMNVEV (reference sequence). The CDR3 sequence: CASSLSPWMLAGGRTDTQYF. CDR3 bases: TGTGCCAGCAGTTTATCGCCTTGGATGCTAGCGGGAGGACGCACAGATACGCAGTATTTT.

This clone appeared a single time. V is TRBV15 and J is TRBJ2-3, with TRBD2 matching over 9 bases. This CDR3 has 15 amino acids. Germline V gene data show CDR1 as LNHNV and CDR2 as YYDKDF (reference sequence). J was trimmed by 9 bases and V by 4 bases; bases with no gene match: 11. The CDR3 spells CATSTWASGIGTQYF. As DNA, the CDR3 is TGTGCCACCAGCACCTGGGCTAGCGGGATAGGAACGCAGTATTTT.

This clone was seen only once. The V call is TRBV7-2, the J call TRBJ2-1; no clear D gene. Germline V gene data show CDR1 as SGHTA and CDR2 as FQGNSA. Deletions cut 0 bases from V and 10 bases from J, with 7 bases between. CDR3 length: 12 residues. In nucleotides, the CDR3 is TGTGCCAGCAGCTTAGCCAGGCGCGAGCAGTTCTTC. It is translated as CASSLARREQFF.

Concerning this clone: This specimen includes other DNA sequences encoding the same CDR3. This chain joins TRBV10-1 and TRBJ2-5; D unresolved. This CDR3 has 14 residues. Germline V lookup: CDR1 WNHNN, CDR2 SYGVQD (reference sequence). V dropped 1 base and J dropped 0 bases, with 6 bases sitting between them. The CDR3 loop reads CASSEYRDQETQYF. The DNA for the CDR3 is TGCGCCAGCAGTGAGTACCGCGACCAAGAGACCCAGTACTTC.

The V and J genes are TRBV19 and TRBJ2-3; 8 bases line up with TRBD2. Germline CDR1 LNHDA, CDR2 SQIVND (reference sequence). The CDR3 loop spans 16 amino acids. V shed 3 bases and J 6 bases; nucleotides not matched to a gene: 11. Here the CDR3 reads CASSIGGVTSMDTQYF. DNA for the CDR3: TGTGCCAGTAGTATCGGGGGGGTAACAAGTATGGATACGCAGTATTTT.

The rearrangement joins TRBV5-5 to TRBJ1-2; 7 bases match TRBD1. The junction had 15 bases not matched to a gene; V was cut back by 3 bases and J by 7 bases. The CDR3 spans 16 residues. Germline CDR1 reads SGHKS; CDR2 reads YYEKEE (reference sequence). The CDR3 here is CASSWGQPRVGGGYTF. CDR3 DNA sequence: TGTGCCAGCAGCTGGGGACAGCCCCGAGTGGGGGGTGGCTACACCTTC.

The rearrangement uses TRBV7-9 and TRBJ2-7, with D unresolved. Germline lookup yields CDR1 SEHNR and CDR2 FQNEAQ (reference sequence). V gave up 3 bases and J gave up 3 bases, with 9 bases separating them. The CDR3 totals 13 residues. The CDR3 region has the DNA TGTGCCAGCAGCTTGATACAGAACTACGAGCAGTACTTC. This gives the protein CASSLIQNYEQYF.

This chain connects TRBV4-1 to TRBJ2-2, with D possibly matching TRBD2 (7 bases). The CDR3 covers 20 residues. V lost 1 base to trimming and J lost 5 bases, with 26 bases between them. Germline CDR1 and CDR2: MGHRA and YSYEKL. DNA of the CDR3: TGCGCCAGCAGCCAAGCACCTTGGCTGGGGGGGGCCCGTCGGACCGGGGAGCTGTTTTTT. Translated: CASSQAPWLGGARRTGELFF.

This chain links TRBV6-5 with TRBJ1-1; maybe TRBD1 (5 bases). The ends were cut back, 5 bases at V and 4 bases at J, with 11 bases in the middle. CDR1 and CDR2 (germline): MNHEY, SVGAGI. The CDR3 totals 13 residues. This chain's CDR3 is CASSDSKGTEAFF. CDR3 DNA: TGTGCCAGCAGTGACAGTAAGGGCACTGAAGCTTTCTTT.

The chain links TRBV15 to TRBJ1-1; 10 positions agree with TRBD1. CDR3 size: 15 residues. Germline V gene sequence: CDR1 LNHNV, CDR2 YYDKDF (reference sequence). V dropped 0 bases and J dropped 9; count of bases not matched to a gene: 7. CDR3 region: CATSRDFGQGGKAFF. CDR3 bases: TGTGCCACCAGCAGAGATTTTGGACAGGGGGGAAAAGCTTTCTTT.

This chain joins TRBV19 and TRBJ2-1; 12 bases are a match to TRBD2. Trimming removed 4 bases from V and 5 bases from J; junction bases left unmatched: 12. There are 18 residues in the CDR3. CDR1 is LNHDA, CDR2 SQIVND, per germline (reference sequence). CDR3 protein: CASSTTLAGGYPDNEQFF. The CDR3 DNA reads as TGTGCCAGTAGTACCACTCTAGCGGGAGGGTATCCAGACAATGAGCAGTTCTTC.

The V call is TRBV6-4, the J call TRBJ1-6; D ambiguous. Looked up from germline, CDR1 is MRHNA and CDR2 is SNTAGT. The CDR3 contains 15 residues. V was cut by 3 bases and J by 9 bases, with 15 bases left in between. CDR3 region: CASSEGSGSGSPLHF. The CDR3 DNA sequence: TGTGCCAGCAGTGAGGGAAGCGGCTCCGGTTCACCCCTCCACTTT.